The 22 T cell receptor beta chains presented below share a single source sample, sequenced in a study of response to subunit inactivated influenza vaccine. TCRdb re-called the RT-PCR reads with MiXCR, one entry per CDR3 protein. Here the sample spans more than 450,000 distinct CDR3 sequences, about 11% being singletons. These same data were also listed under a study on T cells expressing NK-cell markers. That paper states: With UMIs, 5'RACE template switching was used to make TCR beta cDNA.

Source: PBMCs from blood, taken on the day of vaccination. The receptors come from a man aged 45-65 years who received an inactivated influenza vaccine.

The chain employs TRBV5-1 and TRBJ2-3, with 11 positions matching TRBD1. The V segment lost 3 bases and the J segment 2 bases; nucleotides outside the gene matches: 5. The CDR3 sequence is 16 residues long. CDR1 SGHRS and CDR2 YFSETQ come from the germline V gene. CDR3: CASSYGQGANTDTQYF. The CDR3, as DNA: TGCGCCAGCAGCTACGGACAGGGGGCGAACACAGATACGCAGTATTTT.

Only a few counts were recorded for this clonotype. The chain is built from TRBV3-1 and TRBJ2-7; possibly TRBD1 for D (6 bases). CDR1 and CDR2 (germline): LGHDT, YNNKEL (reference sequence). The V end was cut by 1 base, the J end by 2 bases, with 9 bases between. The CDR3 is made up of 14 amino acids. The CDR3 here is CASSQAGDTYEQYF. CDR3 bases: TGTGCCAGCAGCCAAGCAGGGGATACCTACGAGCAGTACTTC.

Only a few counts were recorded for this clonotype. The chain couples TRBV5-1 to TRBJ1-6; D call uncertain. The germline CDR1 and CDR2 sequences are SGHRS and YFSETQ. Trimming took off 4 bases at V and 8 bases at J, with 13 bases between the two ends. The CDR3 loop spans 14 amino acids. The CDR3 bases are TGCGCCAGCAGCCCGAGACCAAACGATTCACCCCTCCACTTT. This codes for CASSPRPNDSPLHF. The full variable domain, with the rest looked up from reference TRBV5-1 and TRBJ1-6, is KAGVTQTPRYLIKTRGQQVTLSCSPISGHRSVSWYQQTPGQGLQFLFEYFSETQRNKGNFPGRFSGRQFSNSRSEMNVSTLELGDSALYLCASSPRPNDSPLHFGNGTRLTVT.

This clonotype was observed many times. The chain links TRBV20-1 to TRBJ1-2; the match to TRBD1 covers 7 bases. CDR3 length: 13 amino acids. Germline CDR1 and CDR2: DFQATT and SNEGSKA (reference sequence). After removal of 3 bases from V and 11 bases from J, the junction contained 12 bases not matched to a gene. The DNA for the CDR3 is TGCAGTGCTAGGAACTACGACAGGGAAAAGTACACCTTC. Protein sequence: CSARNYDREKYTF.

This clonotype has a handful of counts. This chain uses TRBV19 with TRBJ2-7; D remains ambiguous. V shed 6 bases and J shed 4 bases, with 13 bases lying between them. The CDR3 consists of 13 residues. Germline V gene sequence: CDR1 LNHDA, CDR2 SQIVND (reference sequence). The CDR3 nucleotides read TGTGCCAGTAGCCCCCGGAATCTTTACGAGCAGTACTTC. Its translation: CASSPRNLYEQYF.

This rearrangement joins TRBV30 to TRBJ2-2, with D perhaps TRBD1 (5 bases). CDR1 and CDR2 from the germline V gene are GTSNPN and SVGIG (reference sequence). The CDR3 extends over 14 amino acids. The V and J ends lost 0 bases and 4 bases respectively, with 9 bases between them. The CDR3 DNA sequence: TGTGCCTGGAGTGTCCCAGGGCCCACCGGGGAGCTGTTTTTT. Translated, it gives CAWSVPGPTGELFF.

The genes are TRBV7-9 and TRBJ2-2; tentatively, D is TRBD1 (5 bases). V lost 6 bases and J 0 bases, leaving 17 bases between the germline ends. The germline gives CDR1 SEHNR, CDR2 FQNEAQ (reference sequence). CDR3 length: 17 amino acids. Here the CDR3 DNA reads TGTGCCAGCAGGCTGACGTTCCAGGGCGCGAACACCGGGGAGCTGTTTTTT. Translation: CASRLTFQGANTGELFF.

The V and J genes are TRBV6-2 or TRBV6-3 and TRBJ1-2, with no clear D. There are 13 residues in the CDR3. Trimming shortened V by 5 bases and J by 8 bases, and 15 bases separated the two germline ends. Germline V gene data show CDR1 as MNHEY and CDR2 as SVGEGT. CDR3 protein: CASSVPGPRGYTF. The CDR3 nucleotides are TGTGCCAGCAGTGTACCCGGACCCCGGGGCTACACCTTC.

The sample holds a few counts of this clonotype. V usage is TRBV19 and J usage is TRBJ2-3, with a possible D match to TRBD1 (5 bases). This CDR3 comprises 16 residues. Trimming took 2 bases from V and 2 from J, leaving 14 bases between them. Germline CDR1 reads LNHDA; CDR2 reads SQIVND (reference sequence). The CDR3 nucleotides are TGTGCCAGTAGTATACAAGGTGGGGCAATCACAGATACGCAGTATTTT. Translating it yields CASSIQGGAITDTQYF. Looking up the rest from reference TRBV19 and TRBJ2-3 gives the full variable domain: DGGITQSPKYLFRKEGQNVTLSCEQNLNHDAMYWYRQDPGQGLRLIYYSQIVNDFQKGDIAEGYSVSREKKESFPLTVTSAQKNPTAFYLCASSIQGGAITDTQYFGPGTRLTVL.

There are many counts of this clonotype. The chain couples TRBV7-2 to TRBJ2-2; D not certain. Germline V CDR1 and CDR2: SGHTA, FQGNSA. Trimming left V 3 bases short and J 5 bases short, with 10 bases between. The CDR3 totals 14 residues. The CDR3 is CASSFFFGTGELFF. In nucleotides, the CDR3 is TGTGCCAGCAGCTTCTTTTTTGGAACCGGGGAGCTGTTTTTT.

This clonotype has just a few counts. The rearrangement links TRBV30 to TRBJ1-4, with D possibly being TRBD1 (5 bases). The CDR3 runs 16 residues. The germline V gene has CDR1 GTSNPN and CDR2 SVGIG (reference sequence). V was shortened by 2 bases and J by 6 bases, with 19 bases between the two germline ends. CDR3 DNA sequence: TGTGCCTGGAGTCCTGGGAGGGGCAGAGGGGATGAAAAACTGTTTTTT. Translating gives CAWSPGRGRGDEKLFF.

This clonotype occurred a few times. The CDR3 DNA sequence: TGCGCCAGCAGCAAAGAGGGACAGGGTCTCTCTTCAGGGGCCAACGTCCTGACTTTC. This codes for CASSKEGQGLSSGANVLTF. The V gene is TRBV5-1, the J gene TRBJ2-6, with 9 bases matching TRBD1. The CDR3 has 19 residues. CDR1 SGHRS and CDR2 YFSETQ come from the germline V gene. Trimming cost V 4 bases and J 4 bases; bases outside gene matches: 15.

Here the CDR3 reads CASSPREAGTYEQYF. DNA of the CDR3: TGTGCCAGCAGCCCCCGTGAGGCAGGGACCTACGAGCAGTACTTC. This chain connects TRBV12-3 or TRBV12-4 to TRBJ2-7; weak D call: TRBD1 (5 bases). There are 15 residues in the CDR3. Trimming pared 6 bases from V and 2 bases from J, leaving 17 bases between.

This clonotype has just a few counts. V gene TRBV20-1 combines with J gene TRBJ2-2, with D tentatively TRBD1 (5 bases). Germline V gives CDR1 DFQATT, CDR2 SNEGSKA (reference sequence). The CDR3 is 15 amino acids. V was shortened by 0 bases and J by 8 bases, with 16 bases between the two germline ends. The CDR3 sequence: CSARDIPGSAGELFF. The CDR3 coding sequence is TGCAGTGCTAGAGATATCCCAGGGTCTGCTGGGGAGCTGTTTTTT.

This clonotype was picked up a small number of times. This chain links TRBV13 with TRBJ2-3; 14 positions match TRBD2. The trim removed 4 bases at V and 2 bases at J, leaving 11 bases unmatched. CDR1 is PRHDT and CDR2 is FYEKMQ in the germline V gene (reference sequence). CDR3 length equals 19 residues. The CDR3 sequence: CASSSPGLAGEHSTDTQYF. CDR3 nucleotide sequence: TGTGCCAGCAGCTCCCCGGGACTAGCGGGAGAGCATTCCACAGATACGCAGTATTTT.

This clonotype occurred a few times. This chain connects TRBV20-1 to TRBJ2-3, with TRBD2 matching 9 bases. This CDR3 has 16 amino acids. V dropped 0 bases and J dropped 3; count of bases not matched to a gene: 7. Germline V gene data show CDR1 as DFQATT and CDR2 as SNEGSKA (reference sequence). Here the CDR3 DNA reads TGCAGTGCTAGAGAGAGGGGACTAGCAAGAACAGATACGCAGTATTTT. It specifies CSARERGLARTDTQYF.

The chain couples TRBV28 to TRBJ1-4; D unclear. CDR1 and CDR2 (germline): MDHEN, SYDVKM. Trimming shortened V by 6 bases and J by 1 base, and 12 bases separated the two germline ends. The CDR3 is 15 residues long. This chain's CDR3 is CASRGYRVTNEKLFF. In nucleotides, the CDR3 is TGTGCCAGCAGGGGATACAGAGTAACTAATGAAAAACTGTTTTTT. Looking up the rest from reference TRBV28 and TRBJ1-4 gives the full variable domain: DVKVTQSSRYLVKRTGEKVFLECVQDMDHENMFWYRQDPGLGLRLIYFSYDVKMKEKGDIPEGYSVSREKKERFSLILESASTNQTSMYLCASRGYRVTNEKLFFGSGTQLSVL.

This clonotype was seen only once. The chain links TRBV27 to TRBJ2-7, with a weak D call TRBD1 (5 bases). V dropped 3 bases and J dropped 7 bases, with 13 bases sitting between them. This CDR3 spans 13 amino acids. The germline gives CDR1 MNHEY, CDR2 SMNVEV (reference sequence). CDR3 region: CASSFLQGFEQYF. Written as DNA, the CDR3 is TGTGCCAGCAGTTTCCTTCAGGGATTTGAGCAGTACTTC.

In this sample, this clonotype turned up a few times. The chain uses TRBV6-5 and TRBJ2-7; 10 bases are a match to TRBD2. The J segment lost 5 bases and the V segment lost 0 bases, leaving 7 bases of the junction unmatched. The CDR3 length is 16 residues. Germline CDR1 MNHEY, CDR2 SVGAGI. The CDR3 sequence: CASSYSWTSGIDEQYF. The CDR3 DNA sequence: TGTGCCAGCAGTTACTCTTGGACTAGCGGCATTGACGAGCAGTACTTC.

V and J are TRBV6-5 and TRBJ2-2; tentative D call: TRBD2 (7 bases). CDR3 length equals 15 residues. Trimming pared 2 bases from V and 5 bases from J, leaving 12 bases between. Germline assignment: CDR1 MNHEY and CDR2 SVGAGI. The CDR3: CASSYGLGGTGELFF. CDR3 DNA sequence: TGTGCCAGCAGTTACGGACTAGGGGGAACCGGGGAGCTGTTTTTT.

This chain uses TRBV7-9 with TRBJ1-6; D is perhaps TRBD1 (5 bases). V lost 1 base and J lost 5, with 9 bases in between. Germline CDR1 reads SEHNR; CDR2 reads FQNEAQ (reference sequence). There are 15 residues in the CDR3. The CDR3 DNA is TGTGCCAGCAGCTTAGGGTCGGGGGATAATTCACCCCTCCACTTT. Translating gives CASSLGSGDNSPLHF.

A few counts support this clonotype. The CDR3 DNA sequence: TGTGCCACCAGCAGAGGGACGTTTCAAGAGACCCAGTACTTC. This codes for CATSRGTFQETQYF. The chain carries TRBV15 and TRBJ2-5; D gene ambiguous. V was cut by 1 base and J by 2 bases, with 8 bases left in between. CDR3 size: 14 residues. From germline, CDR1 is LNHNV and CDR2 YYDKDF (reference sequence).